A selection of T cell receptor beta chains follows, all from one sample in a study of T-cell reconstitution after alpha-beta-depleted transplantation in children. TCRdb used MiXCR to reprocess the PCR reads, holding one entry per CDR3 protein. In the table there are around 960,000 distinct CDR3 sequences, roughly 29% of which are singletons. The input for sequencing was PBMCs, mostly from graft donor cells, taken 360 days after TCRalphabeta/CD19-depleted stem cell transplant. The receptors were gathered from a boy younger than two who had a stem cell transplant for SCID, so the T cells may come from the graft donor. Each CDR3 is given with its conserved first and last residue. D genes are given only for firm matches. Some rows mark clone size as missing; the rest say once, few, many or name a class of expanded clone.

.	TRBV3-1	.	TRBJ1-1	TGTGCCAGCAGCCAAGATCCGCCCATGAACACTGAAGCTTTCTTT	CASSQDPPMNTEAFF
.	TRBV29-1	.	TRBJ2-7	TGCAGCGTAACAAACAGGGCTCCCTACGAGCAGTACTTC	CSVTNRAPYEQYF
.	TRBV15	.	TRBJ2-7	TGTGCCACCAGCAGAGAGTTGAGACTAATATACGAGCAGTACTTC	CATSRELRLIYEQYF
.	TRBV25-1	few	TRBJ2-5	TGTGCCAGCATGGGGGAGACCCAGTACTTC	CASMGETQYF
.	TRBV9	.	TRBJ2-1	TGTGCCAGCAGCGTAGAGGGCCCTGAGCAGTTCTTC	CASSVEGPEQFF
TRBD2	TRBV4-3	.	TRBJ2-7	TGCGCCAGCAGCCCTTTTGGGGGGGGCTACGAGCAGTACTTC	CASSPFGGGYEQYF
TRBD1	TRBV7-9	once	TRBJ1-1	TGTGCCAGTAAACAGGGGGCAGGAACTGAAGCTTTCTTT	CASKQGAGTEAFF
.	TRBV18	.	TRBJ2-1	TGTGCCAGCTCACCAGTCCTGGGTTTCTACAATGAGCAGTTCTTC	CASSPVLGFYNEQFF
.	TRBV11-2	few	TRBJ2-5	TGTGCCAGTGTCAGGTGGGCCCAAGAGACCCAGTACTTC	CASVRWAQETQYF
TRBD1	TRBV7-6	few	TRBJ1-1	TGTGCCAGCAGCTTAAATCCTCCGGGGGACAGACTCCCTGAAGCTTTCTTT	CASSLNPPGDRLPEAFF
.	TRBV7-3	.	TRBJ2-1	TGTGCCAGCAGCCCCGGGGGTAGCTCCTACGATGAGCAGTTCTTC	CASSPGGSSYDEQFF
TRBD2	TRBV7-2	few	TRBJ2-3	TGTGCCAGCAGCTTGACGGGACTAGGGATGTCAGATACGCAGTATTTT	CASSLTGLGMSDTQYF
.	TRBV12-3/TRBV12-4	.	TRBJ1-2	.	CASSFGQGSGYAF
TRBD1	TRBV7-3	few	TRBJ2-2	TGTGCCAGCAGCCACGGACAGGGAACCGGGGAGCTGTTTTTT	CASSHGQGTGELFF
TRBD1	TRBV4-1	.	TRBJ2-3	TGCGCCAGCAGCCAGTGGGCCCAGGGAACCGGACAGGGTCGCGATACGCAGTATTTT	CASSQWAQGTGQGRDTQYF
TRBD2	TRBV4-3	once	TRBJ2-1	TGCGCCAGCAGCCCCAGCCCGGGACTAGCGGGGGGGGTCAACAATGAGCAGTTCTTC	CASSPSPGLAGGVNNEQFF
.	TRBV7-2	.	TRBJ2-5	TGTGCCAGCAGCATAGGGACCCTGTTACAAGAGACCCAGTACTTC	CASSIGTLLQETQYF
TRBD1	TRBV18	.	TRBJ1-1	TGTGCCAGCTCACGGGACAGAAATGAAGCTTTCTTT	CASSRDRNEAFF
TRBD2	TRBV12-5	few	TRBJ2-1	TGTGCTAGTGGTTCCGGGACTAGCGGTTCACGGAATGAGCAGTTCTTC	CASGSGTSGSRNEQFF
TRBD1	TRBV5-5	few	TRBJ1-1	TGTGCCAGCAGCTTGCTTGGACAGGGGAATCTTGCTTTCTTT	CASSLLGQGNLAFF
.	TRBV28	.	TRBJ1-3	TGTGCCAGCAGTTCCGCCTCACGCTTTAAATCCGGAAACACCATATATTTT	CASSSASRFKSGNTIYF
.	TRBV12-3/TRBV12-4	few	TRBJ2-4	TGTGCCAGCAGTCCGGGGGCCAAGGCCATTCAGTACTTC	CASSPGAKAIQYF
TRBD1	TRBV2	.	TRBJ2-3	TGTGCCAGGGACGACAGGGAGCGGAACACAGATACGCAGTATTTT	CARDDRERNTDTQYF
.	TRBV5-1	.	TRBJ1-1	TGCGCCAGCAGCTTTGCCCCGGGAGCAGCAAACACTGAAGCTTTCTTT	CASSFAPGAANTEAFF
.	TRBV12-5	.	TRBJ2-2	TGTGCTAGTGGTTTGGATCCTCCGACCGGGGAGCTGTTTTTT	CASGLDPPTGELFF
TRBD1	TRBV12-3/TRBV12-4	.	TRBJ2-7	TGTGCCAGCAGTCCCCGTCCCGGGACAGGATACGAGCAGTACTTC	CASSPRPGTGYEQYF
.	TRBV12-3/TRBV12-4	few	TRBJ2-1	TGTGCCAGCCCCCACCCAGGAGACAATGAGCAGTTCTTC	CASPHPGDNEQFF
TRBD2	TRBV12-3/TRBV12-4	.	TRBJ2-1	TGTGCCAGCAGTTACCGACTAGCGGGGGGCCTCAATGAGCAGTTCTTC	CASSYRLAGGLNEQFF
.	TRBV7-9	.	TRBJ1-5	TGTGCCAGCAGCTTCTGGGAACAGCCCCAGCATTTT	CASSFWEQPQHF
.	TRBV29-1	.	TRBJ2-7	TGCAGCGTTGAGGCAGGCAGGTACGAGCAGTACTTC	CSVEAGRYEQYF
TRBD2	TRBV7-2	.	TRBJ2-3	TGTGCCAGCAGCCAAACCGTTAGGCGGGGGGTAACAGATACGCAGTATTTT	CASSQTVRRGVTDTQYF
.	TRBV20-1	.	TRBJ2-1	TGCAGCGCCGAGACAGATAAGACCTACAATGAGCAGTTCTTC	CSAETDKTYNEQFF
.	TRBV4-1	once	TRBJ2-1	TGCGCCAGCAGCCGGGGCCCCCCTAGGGTCTCCTACAATGAGCAGTTCTTC	CASSRGPPRVSYNEQFF
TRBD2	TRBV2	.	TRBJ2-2	TGTGCCAGCAGTGAAGTGATAGCGGGGTCGCCCTATTCCGCGAACACCGGGGAGCTGTTTTTT	CASSEVIAGSPYSANTGELFF
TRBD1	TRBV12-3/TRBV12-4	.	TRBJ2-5	TGTGCCAGCAGTCGCCGGGACAGGGGAGAGACCCAGTACTTC	CASSRRDRGETQYF
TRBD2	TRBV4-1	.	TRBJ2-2	TGCGCCAGCAGCCAAGTCCCTGGACTAGCGGGGGGCATCACCGGGGAGCTGTTTTTT	CASSQVPGLAGGITGELFF
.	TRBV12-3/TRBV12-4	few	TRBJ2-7	TGTGCCAGCAGTCCGACAGGACCTGGGGGCGAGCAGTACTTC	CASSPTGPGGEQYF
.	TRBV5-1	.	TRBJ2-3	TGCGCCAGCAGCACCACAGGGAGGAATACGCAGTATTTT	CASSTTGRNTQYF
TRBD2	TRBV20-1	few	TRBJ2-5	TGCAGTGCTAGCCTGGTCGGGGGGTCCCGGGAGACCCAGTACTTC	CSASLVGGSRETQYF
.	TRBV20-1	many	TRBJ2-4	TGCAGTGCTGGGGGGACCCCGCTAGCCAAAAACATTCAGTACTTC	CSAGGTPLAKNIQYF
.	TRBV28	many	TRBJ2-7	TGTGCCAGCCGGATTGCCGGGAGTAACTACGAGCAGTACTTC	CASRIAGSNYEQYF
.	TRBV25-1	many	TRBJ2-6	TGTGCCAGCAGTGAATCAGGGGGGGCCAACGTCCTGACTTTC	CASSESGGANVLTF
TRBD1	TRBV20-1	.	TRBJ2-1	TGCAGTGCTAGAGACCTCCTACCTCGGACAGGTTCCTACAATGAGCAGTTCTTC	CSARDLLPRTGSYNEQFF
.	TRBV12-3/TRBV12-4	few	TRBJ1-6	TGTGCCAGCAGACTCCAGAGCTCACCCCTCCACTTT	CASRLQSSPLHF
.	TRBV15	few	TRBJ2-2	TGTGCCACCAGCAGGACCGCGAACACCGGGGAGCTGTTTTTT	CATSRTANTGELFF
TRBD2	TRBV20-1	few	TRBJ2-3	TGCAGTGCTAGAAAGGGACTAGCGGGGGATACGCAGTATTTT	CSARKGLAGDTQYF
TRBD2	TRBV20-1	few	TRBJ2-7	TGCAGTGCTAGAGATAGCGGGGGGAGCTCCTACGAGCAGTACTTC	CSARDSGGSSYEQYF
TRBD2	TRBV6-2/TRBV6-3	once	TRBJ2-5	TGTGCCAGCTCACGGGGGGAACAAGAGACCCAGTACTTC	CASSRGEQETQYF
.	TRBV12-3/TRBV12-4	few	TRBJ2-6	TGTGCCAGCAGTCCACGACACTCTTCCTCTGGGGCCAACGTCCTGACTTTC	CASSPRHSSSGANVLTF
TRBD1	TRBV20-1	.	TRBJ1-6	TGCAGTGCTCAGGGGGGGGGAAGCTCCTATAATTCACCCCTCCACTTT	CSAQGGGSSYNSPLHF
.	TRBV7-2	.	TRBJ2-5	TGTGCCAGCAGCTTAGATCCCTTTGCTGTCCAAGAGACCCAGTACTTC	CASSLDPFAVQETQYF
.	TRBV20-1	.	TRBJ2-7	TGCAGTGCTCCGGACCGTACCTACGAGCAGTACTTC	CSAPDRTYEQYF
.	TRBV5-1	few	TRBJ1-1	TGCGCCAGCAGCTTGAAGATTTCCTCTTGGGAGAACACTGAAGCTTTCTTT	CASSLKISSWENTEAFF
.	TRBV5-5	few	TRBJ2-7	TGTGCCAGCAGCTTGGGCGGAGGGCATGCCCCCTACGAGCAGTACTTC	CASSLGGGHAPYEQYF
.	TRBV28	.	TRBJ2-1	TGTGCCAGCAGTTCCCCAGGTACAGAGCCCAATGAGCAGTTCTTC	CASSSPGTEPNEQFF
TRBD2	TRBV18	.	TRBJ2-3	TGTGCCAGCTCACCCTTGTCCCGGGGGGGAGATACGCAGTATTTT	CASSPLSRGGDTQYF
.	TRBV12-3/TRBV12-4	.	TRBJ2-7	TGTGCCAGCAGTTTTGCAGAGCCCTACGAGCAGTACTTC	CASSFAEPYEQYF